A selection of T cell receptor beta chains follows, all from one sample in a study of T cell repertoires in cytomegalovirus infection. TCRdb itself ran the reads through MiXCR, one entry per CDR3 protein. The data contain hundreds of thousands of distinct CDR3 sequences, approximately 40% of them singletons. The sample consisted of PBMCs. These receptors were obtained from a human donor in good health (CMV status not recorded). Some clones in this sample may be carry-over from other donors' samples. Each CDR3 is given with its conserved first and last residue. Each record gives: V gene, J gene, D gene, clone size, CDR3 protein, CDR3 DNA. A D gene is named only where the DNA matches it firmly. Only some rows state a clone size, as once, few, many or a class for expanded clones.

TRBV7-2	TRBJ2-5	NA	NA	CASSLARGETHYF	TGTGCCAGCAGCTTAGCCAGGGGAGAGACCCATTACTTC
TRBV5-1	TRBJ2-5	NA	few	CASSLAGRDQETQYF	TGCGCCAGCAGCTTGGCCGGGCGGGACCAAGAGACCCAGTACTTC
TRBV7-4	TRBJ1-1	NA	NA	CASSLAHGAMNTEAFF	TGTGCCAGCAGCTTAGCGCATGGAGCAATGAACACTGAAGCTTTCTTT
TRBV28	TRBJ2-1	TRBD2	NA	CASSLTGGRYNEQFF	TGTGCCAGCAGTTTGACGGGAGGGAGGTACAATGAGCAGTTCTTC
TRBV5-1	TRBJ1-2	NA	NA	CASSFWTDMAYTF	TGCGCCAGCAGCTTCTGGACAGATATGGCCTACACCTTC
TRBV28	TRBJ1-5	NA	once	CASSFLPGSNQAQHF	TGTGCCAGCAGTTTTCTCCCGGGTAGCAATCAGGCCCAGCATTTT
TRBV10-3	TRBJ2-7	NA	NA	CAISEAASEQYF	TGTGCCATCAGTGAGGCAGCCTCCGAGCAGTACTTC
TRBV27	TRBJ2-5	TRBD1	NA	CASSTGTGTQTQYF	TGTGCCAGCAGTACGGGGACAGGGACACAGACCCAGTACTTC
TRBV4-1	TRBJ2-3	NA	few	CASSQRQVSTDTQYF	TGCGCCAGCAGCCAACGGCAGGTTAGCACAGATACGCAGTATTTT
TRBV20-1	TRBJ2-1	TRBD2	NA	CSARLAPYNEQFF	TGCAGTGCCCGACTAGCTCCTTACAATGAGCAGTTCTTC
TRBV7-9	TRBJ2-3	TRBD1	NA	CASSSDRARSTDTQYF	TGTGCCAGCAGCTCCGACAGGGCGCGTAGCACAGATACGCAGTATTTT
TRBV19	TRBJ1-6	TRBD1	NA	CASTTAGQSYSPLHF	TGTGCCAGTACCACGGCGGGACAGAGCTATTCACCCCTCCACTTT
TRBV7-9	TRBJ1-1	NA	many	CASSLSGRNTEAFF	TGTGCCAGCAGCTTATCCGGGCGTAACACTGAAGCTTTCTTT
TRBV11-2	TRBJ1-2	NA	few	CASSLESASIYGYTF	TGTGCCAGCAGCTTAGAATCGGCCTCTATCTATGGCTACACCTTC
TRBV12-3/TRBV12-4	TRBJ1-4	NA	NA	CASSPDSLKLFF	TGTGCCAGCAGTCCGGACAGCCTAAAACTGTTTTTT
TRBV12-3/TRBV12-4	TRBJ2-1	NA	few	CASSLGQGISYNEQFF	TGTGCCAGCAGTTTAGGGCAGGGTATCTCCTACAATGAGCAGTTCTTC
TRBV12-3/TRBV12-4	TRBJ2-1	TRBD1	NA	CSSSQTGTEFF	TGTTCCAGCAGCCAGACAGGGACAGAGTTCTTC
TRBV6-1	TRBJ2-2	NA	few	CASSELGAGELFF	TGTGCCAGCAGTGAATTAGGGGCCGGGGAGCTGTTTTTT
TRBV2	TRBJ2-7	TRBD1	once	CASGDRPAYEQYF	TGTGCCAGCGGGGACAGGCCCGCTTACGAGCAGTACTTC
TRBV6-2/TRBV6-3	TRBJ2-7	NA	NA	CASSYSHRVEEQYF	TGTGCCAGCAGTTACTCTCACAGGGTGGAGGAGCAGTACTTC
TRBV11-2	TRBJ2-3	TRBD2	few	CASSPGASGTLTDTQYF	TGTGCCAGCAGCCCCGGGGCTAGCGGGACTTTAACAGATACGCAGTATTTT
TRBV28	TRBJ2-5	NA	NA	CAISLRKLQETQYF	TGTGCCATCAGTTTACGAAAGCTTCAAGAGACCCAGTACTTC
TRBV5-1	TRBJ2-1	NA	NA	CASRTSGESYNEQFF	TGCGCCAGTCGGACCTCCGGAGAATCCTACAATGAGCAGTTCTTC
TRBV14	TRBJ1-1	NA	NA	CASSHRQPMNTEAFF	TGTGCCAGCAGCCATCGACAGCCAATGAACACTGAAGCTTTCTTT
TRBV20-1	TRBJ2-2	NA	NA	CSALNGQNTGELFF	TGCAGTGCTTTAAACGGACAGAACACCGGGGAGCTGTTTTTT
TRBV7-7	TRBJ2-7	TRBD2	NA	CASRHWGGDEQYF	TGTGCTAGCCGCCACTGGGGAGGGGACGAGCAGTACTTC
TRBV20-1	TRBJ2-7	TRBD2	NA	CSARDHNSGSHEQYF	TGCAGTGCTAGAGATCATAATAGCGGGTCCCACGAGCAGTACTTC
TRBV15	TRBJ2-3	NA	NA	CATSSQNTDTQYF	TGTGCCACCAGCAGCCAGAACACAGATACGCAGTATTTT
TRBV6-2/TRBV6-3	TRBJ1-2	NA	NA	CASSYPPRGNYGYTF	TGTGCCAGCAGTTACCCCCCGCGCGGAAACTATGGCTACACCTTC
TRBV28	TRBJ1-2	NA	NA	CASSFFVPENYGYTF	TGTGCCAGCAGTTTTTTCGTGCCGGAAAACTATGGCTACACCTTC
TRBV7-2	TRBJ1-2	TRBD1	few	CASSAWDRGNYGYTF	TGTGCCAGCAGCGCCTGGGACAGGGGTAACTATGGCTACACCTTC